What follows are 16 T cell receptor beta chains derived from one specimen sequenced in a study of blood T cell repertoires in COVID-19. The repertoire was sequenced with immunoSEQ multiplex PCR; TCRdb's copy has only in-frame clones and lacks some. The data hold some 190,000 clones, with 60% to 80% observed a single time. Input material: PBMCs or T cells enriched from blood (not recorded which). Receptors originate from a man in his 60s who had been exposed to COVID-19.

The chain joins TRBV2 to TRBJ2-1; unclear D gene. The length of the CDR3 is 11 residues. Per germline, CDR1 SNHLY and CDR2 FYNNEI. Trimming shortened V by 6 bases and J by 3 bases, and 3 bases separated the two germline ends. CDR3 region: CASSYYNEQFF. CDR3 coding DNA: TGTGCCAGCAGCTACTACAATGAGCAGTTCTTC.

This clone was seen more than once but under ten times. This chain joins TRBV2 and TRBJ2-7; 7 bases are shared with TRBD2. Per the germline V gene, CDR1 is SNHLY and CDR2 is FYNNEI. The J segment lost 2 bases and the V segment lost 0 bases, leaving 16 bases of the junction unmatched. CDR3 length: 19 residues. The CDR3 is CASSEAPPGLTSAAYEQYF. In DNA, the CDR3 is TGTGCCAGCAGTGAAGCGCCCCCAGGGCTAACTAGCGCAGCCTACGAGCAGTACTTC.

The chain links TRBV30 to TRBJ1-3; the D gene is possibly TRBD1 (5 bases). This CDR3 is 15 amino acids long. Trimming shortened V by 0 bases and J by 1 base, and 10 bases separated the two germline ends. CDR1 GTSNPN and CDR2 SVGIG come from the germline V gene (reference sequence). The CDR3 reads CAWSVPRVSGNTIYF. DNA for the CDR3: TGTGCCTGGAGTGTACCCAGGGTTTCTGGAAACACCATATATTTT.

V usage is TRBV6-5 and J usage is TRBJ1-5; possibly TRBD1 for D (6 bases). Germline lookup yields CDR1 MNHEY and CDR2 SVGAGI. CDR3 length equals 15 residues. The V end was cut by 7 bases, the J end by 0 bases, with 13 bases between. The CDR3 loop reads CASTSRGTSNQPQHF. The CDR3 DNA follows: TGTGCCAGCACCAGTAGGGGGACTAGCAATCAGCCCCAGCATTTT.

This chain uses TRBV6-5 with TRBJ2-3; D uncertain. CDR1 and CDR2 from the germline V gene are MNHEY and SVGAGI. The CDR3 loop spans 16 amino acids. V lost 1 base and J 0 bases, leaving 11 bases between the germline ends. This chain's CDR3 is CASSYFGGSSTDTQYF. The CDR3 DNA follows: TGTGCCAGCAGTTACTTTGGCGGCAGTAGCACAGATACGCAGTATTTT.

CDR3 residues: CASSLKFQGDTEAFF. The DNA for the CDR3 is TGCGCCAGCAGCCTCAAATTCCAGGGGGACACTGAAGCTTTCTTT. The V and J genes are TRBV5-1 and TRBJ1-1; 7 bases are a match to TRBD1. In germline, CDR1 is SGHRS, CDR2 YFSETQ. This CDR3 has 15 residues. Losses at the gene ends were 4 bases for V and 3 bases for J; bases not matched to a gene: 9.

The chain links TRBV6-1 to TRBJ2-1, with unresolved D. V dropped 2 bases and J dropped 8 bases, with 7 bases sitting between them. The CDR3 is 12 amino acids. Germline V gene data show CDR1 as MNHNS and CDR2 as SASEGT. The CDR3 loop is CASSEQIDEQFF. In nucleotides, the CDR3 is TGTGCCAGCAGTGAACAGATCGATGAGCAGTTCTTC.

The V call is TRBV24-1, the J call TRBJ2-3, with TRBD1 matching 10 bases. CDR1 is KGHDR, CDR2 SFDVKD, per germline. The ends lost 3 bases at V and 0 bases at J; junction bases unmatched: 2. There are 16 residues in the CDR3. CDR3 coding DNA: TGTGCCACCAGTGATAGGACAGGGGGTAGCACAGATACGCAGTATTTT. This translates into CATSDRTGGSTDTQYF.

The rearrangement uses TRBV12-3 or TRBV12-4 and TRBJ1-1; TRBD1 agrees at 11 bases. This CDR3 has 13 residues. V shed 7 bases and J 13 bases; nucleotides not matched to a gene: 11. The CDR3: CASTNDGGQGGFF. The DNA for the CDR3 is TGTGCCAGCACTAACGACGGGGGACAGGGGGGTTTCTTT.

The chain joins TRBV11-3 to TRBJ2-1; 8 bases agree with TRBD2. With 1 base clipped from V and 4 bases from J, the junction kept 9 bases outside the gene matches. CDR1 SGHNT and CDR2 YENEEA come from the germline V gene. The CDR3 has 17 amino acids. This CDR3 is CASSLVRSSGLYNEQFF. The CDR3 nucleotides are TGTGCCAGCAGCTTAGTTAGGTCTAGCGGGTTATACAATGAGCAGTTCTTC.

V gene TRBV3-1 (or the pseudogene TRBV3-2) combines with J gene TRBJ2-5; possible D gene TRBD2, 5 bases. Germline-derived CDR1 and CDR2 are LGHDT and YNNKEL (reference sequence). The length of the CDR3 is 18 residues. V dropped 0 bases and J dropped 9 bases, with 26 bases sitting between them. The CDR3 DNA sequence: TGTGCCAGCAGCCAAGATCCTCGGGGTGCCTTGAGAGTCCAGGCCCAGTACTTC. Translating gives CASSQDPRGALRVQAQYF.

In the case of this clone: This specimen includes other DNA sequences encoding the same CDR3. V and J are TRBV30 and TRBJ2-7; 8 positions agree with TRBD1. The V and J ends lost 4 bases and 6 bases, in that order; junction bases with no gene match: 8. This CDR3 has 13 amino acids. Germline values: CDR1 GTSNPN, CDR2 SVGIG (reference sequence). The CDR3 region has the DNA TGTGCCTGGACCCGACAGGGGACGAGCGAGCAGTACTTC. It encodes CAWTRQGTSEQYF.

The chain joins TRBV14 to TRBJ1-1; TRBD1 agrees at 8 bases. Germline assignment: CDR1 SGHDN and CDR2 FVKESK. V shed 2 bases and J 0 bases; nucleotides not matched to a gene: 11. The CDR3 sequence is 18 residues long. The CDR3 DNA is TGTGCCAGCAGCCAAAGACAGGGGCCTGCTCCTATGAACACTGAAGCTTTCTTT. Protein sequence: CASSQRQGPAPMNTEAFF.

This clone was observed once. The chain has TRBV19 and TRBJ2-3; D possibly corresponds to TRBD2 (5 bases). This CDR3 spans 15 amino acids. Trimming stripped 2 bases from V and 2 bases from J, with 11 bases between. CDR1 and CDR2 from the germline V gene are LNHDA and SQIVND (reference sequence). DNA of the CDR3: TGTGCCAGTAGTATACGGGGATTACCCACAGATACGCAGTATTTT. Translation gives CASSIRGLPTDTQYF. Full variable domain (rest looked up from reference TRBV19 and TRBJ2-3): DGGITQSPKYLFRKEGQNVTLSCEQNLNHDAMYWYRQDPGQGLRLIYYSQIVNDFQKGDIAEGYSVSREKKESFPLTVTSAQKNPTAFYLCASSIRGLPTDTQYFGPGTRLTVL.

The V and J genes are TRBV19 and TRBJ1-5, with D maybe TRBD1 (5 bases). Trimming took 3 bases from V and 7 from J, leaving 13 bases between them. Looked up from germline, CDR1 is LNHDA and CDR2 is SQIVND (reference sequence). This CDR3 comprises 14 residues. The CDR3 protein is CASSIDSSGQPQHF. The CDR3 coding sequence is TGTGCCAGTAGTATTGACAGTTCTGGGCAGCCCCAGCATTTT.

The chain joins TRBV19 to TRBJ2-6; a weak D match, TRBD2 (5 bases). V shed 6 bases and J shed 4 bases, with 10 bases lying between them. The V gene's germline CDR1 is LNHDA and CDR2 SQIVND (reference sequence). The CDR3 spans 14 residues. Here the CDR3 DNA reads TGTGCCAGTAGGGTTACGGGGGGGGCCAACGTCCTGACTTTC. The encoded protein is CASRVTGGANVLTF.